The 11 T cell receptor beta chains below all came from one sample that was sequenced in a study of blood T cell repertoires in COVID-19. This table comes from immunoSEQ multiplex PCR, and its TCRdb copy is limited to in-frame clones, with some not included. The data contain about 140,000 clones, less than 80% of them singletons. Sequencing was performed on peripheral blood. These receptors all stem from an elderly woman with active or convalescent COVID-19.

The CDR3 sequence is CASSQPSGGGNEKLFF. CDR3 DNA: TGTGCCAGTAGCCAACCATCAGGGGGCGGGAATGAAAAACTGTTTTTT. This chain uses TRBV19 with TRBJ1-4; TRBD1 aligns across 8 bases. CDR1 and CDR2 from the germline V gene are LNHDA and SQIVND (reference sequence). Germline trimming cut 6 bases from V and 5 bases from J; bases unmatched to any gene: 11. This CDR3 has 16 residues.

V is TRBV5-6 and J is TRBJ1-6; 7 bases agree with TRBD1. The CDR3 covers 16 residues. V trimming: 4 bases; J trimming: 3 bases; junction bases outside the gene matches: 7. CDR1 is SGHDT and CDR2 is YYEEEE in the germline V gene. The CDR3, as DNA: TGTGCCAGCAGCGTACACAGGGGCAACTATAATTCACCCCTCCACTTT. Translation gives CASSVHRGNYNSPLHF.

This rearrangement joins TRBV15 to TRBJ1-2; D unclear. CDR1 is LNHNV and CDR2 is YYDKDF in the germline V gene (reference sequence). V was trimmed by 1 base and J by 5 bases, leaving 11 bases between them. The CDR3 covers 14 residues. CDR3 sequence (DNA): TGTGCCACCAGCAGAGTGGCGGGTCGTTATGGCTACACCTTC. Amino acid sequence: CATSRVAGRYGYTF.

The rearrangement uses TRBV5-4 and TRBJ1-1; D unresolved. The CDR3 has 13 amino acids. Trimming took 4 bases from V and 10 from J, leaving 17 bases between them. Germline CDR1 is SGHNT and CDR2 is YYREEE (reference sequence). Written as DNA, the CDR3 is TGTGCCAGCAGCGCTGGTACGGAAGAGCGAGCTTTCTTT. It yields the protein CASSAGTEERAFF. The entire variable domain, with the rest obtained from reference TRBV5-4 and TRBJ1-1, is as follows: ETGVTQSPTHLIKTRGQQVTLRCSSQSGHNTVSWYQQALGQGPQFIFQYYREEENGRGNFPPRFSGLQFPNYSSELNVNALELDDSALYLCASSAGTEERAFFGQGTRLTVV.

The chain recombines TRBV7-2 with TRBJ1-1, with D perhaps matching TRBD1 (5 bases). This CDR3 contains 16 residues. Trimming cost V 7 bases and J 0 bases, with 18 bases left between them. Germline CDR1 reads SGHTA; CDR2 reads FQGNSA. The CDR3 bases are TGTGCCAGCATCCCAGGGTGGGTCCCGGTGAACACTGAAGCTTTCTTT. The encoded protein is CASIPGWVPVNTEAFF.

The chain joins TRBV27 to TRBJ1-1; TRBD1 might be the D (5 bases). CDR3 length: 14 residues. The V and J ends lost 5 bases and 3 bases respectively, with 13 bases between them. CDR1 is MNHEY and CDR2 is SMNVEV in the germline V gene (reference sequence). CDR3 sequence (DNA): TGTGCCAGCAGTCCGTTAGGGGCACACACTGAAGCTTTCTTT. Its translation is CASSPLGAHTEAFF.

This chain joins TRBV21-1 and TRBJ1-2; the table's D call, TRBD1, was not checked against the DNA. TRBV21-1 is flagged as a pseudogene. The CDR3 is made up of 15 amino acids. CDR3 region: CASSKVVAGFYGYTF. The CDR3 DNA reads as TGTGCCAGCAGCAAAGTCGTAGCAGGGTTCTATGGCTACACCTTC.

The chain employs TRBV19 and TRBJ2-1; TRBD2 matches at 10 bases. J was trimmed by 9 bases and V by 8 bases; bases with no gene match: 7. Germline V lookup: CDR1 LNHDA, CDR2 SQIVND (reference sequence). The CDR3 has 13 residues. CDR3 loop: CASESGGATEQFF. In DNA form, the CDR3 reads TGTGCCAGTGAAAGCGGGGGGGCCACTGAGCAGTTCTTC. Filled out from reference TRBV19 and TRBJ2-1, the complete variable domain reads DGGITQSPKYLFRKEGQNVTLSCEQNLNHDAMYWYRQDPGQGLRLIYYSQIVNDFQKGDIAEGYSVSREKKESFPLTVTSAQKNPTAFYLCASESGGATEQFFGPGTRLTVL.

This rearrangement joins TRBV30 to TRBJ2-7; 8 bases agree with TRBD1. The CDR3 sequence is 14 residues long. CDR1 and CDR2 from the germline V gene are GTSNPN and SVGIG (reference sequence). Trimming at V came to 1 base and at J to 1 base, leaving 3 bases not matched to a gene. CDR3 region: CAWSGQGQSYEQYF. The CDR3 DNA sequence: TGTGCCTGGAGTGGACAGGGGCAATCCTACGAGCAGTACTTC.

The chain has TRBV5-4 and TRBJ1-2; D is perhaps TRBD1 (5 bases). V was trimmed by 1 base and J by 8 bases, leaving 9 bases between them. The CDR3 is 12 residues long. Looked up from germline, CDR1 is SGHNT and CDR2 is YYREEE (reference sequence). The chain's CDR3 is CASSLWGDGYTF. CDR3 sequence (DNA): TGTGCCAGCAGCTTGTGGGGGGACGGCTACACCTTC. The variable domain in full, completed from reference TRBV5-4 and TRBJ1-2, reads ETGVTQSPTHLIKTRGQQVTLRCSSQSGHNTVSWYQQALGQGPQFIFQYYREEENGRGNFPPRFSGLQFPNYSSELNVNALELDDSALYLCASSLWGDGYTFGSGTRLTVV.

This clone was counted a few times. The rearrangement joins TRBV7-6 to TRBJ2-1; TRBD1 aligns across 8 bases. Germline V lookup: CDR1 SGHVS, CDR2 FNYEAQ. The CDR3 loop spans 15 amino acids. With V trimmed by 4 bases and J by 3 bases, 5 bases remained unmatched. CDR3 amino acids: CASSSGGAGYNEQFF. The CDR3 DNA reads TGTGCCAGCAGCTCAGGGGGCGCGGGCTACAATGAGCAGTTCTTC.